This T cell receptor beta chain was observed in a study of blood T cell repertoires in COVID-19. V was cut by 2 bases and J by 0 bases, with 5 bases left in between. CDR1 and CDR2 (germline): MNHEY, SMNVEV (reference sequence). The CDR3 is 15 amino acids. TCRdb's copy holds only in-frame clones and misses some; the assay was immunoSEQ multiplex PCR. The table shows about 220,000 clones, with approximately 80% occurring only once. Sequenced sample: peripheral blood. This rearrangement joins TRBV27 to TRBJ1-6; D not resolved. The origin of this receptor is a man aged 35 to 55 who had recovered from COVID-19. This CDR3 is CASSLSASYNSPLHF. Written as DNA, the CDR3 is TGTGCCAGCAGTTTAAGCGCCTCCTATAATTCACCCCTCCACTTT.